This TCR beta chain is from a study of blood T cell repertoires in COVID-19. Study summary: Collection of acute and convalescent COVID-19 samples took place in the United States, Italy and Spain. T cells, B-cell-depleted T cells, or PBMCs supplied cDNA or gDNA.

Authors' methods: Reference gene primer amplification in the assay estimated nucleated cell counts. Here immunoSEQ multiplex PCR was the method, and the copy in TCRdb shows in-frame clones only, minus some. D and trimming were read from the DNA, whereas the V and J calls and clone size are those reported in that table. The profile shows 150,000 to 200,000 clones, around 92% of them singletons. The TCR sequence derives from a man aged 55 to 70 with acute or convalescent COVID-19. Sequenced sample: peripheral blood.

This chain's CDR3 is CASSSRTGPYGYTF. The CDR3 DNA follows: TGTGCCAGCAGCTCCCGGACAGGGCCCTATGGCTACACCTTC. The chain carries TRBV7-2 and TRBJ1-2; 8 bases fit TRBD1. Unmatched junction bases numbered 5, after V lost 4 bases and J lost 4 bases. CDR1 and CDR2 (germline): SGHTA, FQGNSA. The CDR3 sequence is 14 residues long.